Listed below are T cell receptor beta chains from one sample, sequenced in a study of T cell responses to AZD1222 COVID-19 vaccine. Clones were read by immunoSEQ multiplex PCR, and TCRdb kept only the in-frame ones, dropping some. The sample includes about 140,000 clones, 85% to 95% of them seen just once. The sample here was peripheral blood, taken after recovery from COVID-19. The origin of the receptors is an adult who had recovered from COVID-19. The CDR3 runs from the conserved cysteine through the conserved F or W. The order of the fields is clone size, CDR3 length, V gene, J gene, D gene, CDR3 DNA, CDR3 protein. The D gene is left open where the match is weak. Clone size appears in some rows only: once, few, many, or a class for an expanded clone.

clone_size: .; cdr3_length: 16; v_call: TRBV28; j_call: TRBJ2-7; d_call: .; cdr3_nt: TGTGCCAGCAGTGGTCGGCAGGGTCCGTACTCCTACGAGCAGTACTTC; cdr3_aa: CASSGRQGPYSYEQYF
clone_size: .; cdr3_length: 18; v_call: TRBV28; j_call: TRBJ2-3; d_call: .; cdr3_nt: TGTGCCAGCAGTTTAACCAGCGGGACACTATTGGGCACAGATACGCAGTATTTT; cdr3_aa: CASSLTSGTLLGTDTQYF
clone_size: .; cdr3_length: 13; v_call: TRBV6-2/TRBV6-3; j_call: TRBJ2-7; d_call: TRBD1; cdr3_nt: TGTGCCAGCAGTGGGGACAGGAACTACGAGCAGTACTTC; cdr3_aa: CASSGDRNYEQYF
clone_size: .; cdr3_length: 15; v_call: TRBV15; j_call: TRBJ1-5; d_call: .; cdr3_nt: TGTGCCACCAGCAGAGACCCAGGGTTGAATCAGCCCCAGCATTTT; cdr3_aa: CATSRDPGLNQPQHF
clone_size: .; cdr3_length: 14; v_call: TRBV28; j_call: TRBJ2-7; d_call: TRBD1; cdr3_nt: TGTGCCAGTAACCCCGGGACAGGGGTCCACGAGCAGTACTTC; cdr3_aa: CASNPGTGVHEQYF
clone_size: .; cdr3_length: 14; v_call: TRBV7-9; j_call: TRBJ1-1; d_call: .; cdr3_nt: TGTGCCAGCAGCCAGGGAATTTTGGCCACTGAAGCTTTCTTT; cdr3_aa: CASSQGILATEAFF
clone_size: .; cdr3_length: 17; v_call: TRBV28; j_call: TRBJ1-2; d_call: .; cdr3_nt: TGTGCCAGCAGCTCAGTCGGGGCCGCCGCATCCCATTCTGGCTACACCTTC; cdr3_aa: CASSSVGAAASHSGYTF
clone_size: .; cdr3_length: 12; v_call: TRBV9; j_call: TRBJ1-6; d_call: .; cdr3_nt: TGTGCCAGCAGCGGGGGGAATTCACCCCTCCACTTT; cdr3_aa: CASSGGNSPLHF
clone_size: .; cdr3_length: 18; v_call: TRBV10-1; j_call: TRBJ1-6; d_call: .; cdr3_nt: TGCGCCAGCATACTGGACGGCGTCTTGAGCTCCTATAATTCACCCCTCCACTTT; cdr3_aa: CASILDGVLSSYNSPLHF
clone_size: .; cdr3_length: 12; v_call: TRBV10-3; j_call: TRBJ1-3; d_call: .; cdr3_nt: TGTGCCACATCAGGGGCTGGAAACACCATATATTTT; cdr3_aa: CATSGAGNTIYF
clone_size: once; cdr3_length: 14; v_call: TRBV7-2; j_call: TRBJ2-7; d_call: .; cdr3_nt: TGTGCCAGCAGCTCCCAACTGAGGGGGGGTAATCAGTACTTC; cdr3_aa: CASSSQLRGGNQYF
clone_size: .; cdr3_length: 13; v_call: TRBV19; j_call: TRBJ2-2; d_call: .; cdr3_nt: TGTGCCAGTAGTATTAGAGGAACCGGGGAGCTGTTTTTT; cdr3_aa: CASSIRGTGELFF
clone_size: .; cdr3_length: 14; v_call: TRBV19; j_call: TRBJ2-2; d_call: TRBD1; cdr3_nt: TGTGCCAGTAGTAGTACAGGGGTGACCGGGGAGCTGTTTTTT; cdr3_aa: CASSSTGVTGELFF
clone_size: .; cdr3_length: 15; v_call: TRBV29-1; j_call: TRBJ2-5; d_call: TRBD1; cdr3_nt: TGCAGCGTGACCTTCGGGACAGGGAACTGGGAGACCCAGTACTTC; cdr3_aa: CSVTFGTGNWETQYF
clone_size: .; cdr3_length: 14; v_call: TRBV19; j_call: TRBJ2-2; d_call: .; cdr3_nt: TGTGCCAGTACCCTCTTAGCCACCGCCGGGGAGCTGTTTTTT; cdr3_aa: CASTLLATAGELFF
clone_size: .; cdr3_length: 15; v_call: TRBV9; j_call: TRBJ1-5; d_call: .; cdr3_nt: TGTGCCAGCAGCGTCAGTGGTCAGGGGAATCAGCCCCAGCATTTT; cdr3_aa: CASSVSGQGNQPQHF
clone_size: .; cdr3_length: 17; v_call: TRBV5-6; j_call: TRBJ1-6; d_call: TRBD1; cdr3_nt: TGTGCCAGCAGCTTGCTGCTGTGGGGACAGAATAATTCACCCCTCCACTTT; cdr3_aa: CASSLLLWGQNNSPLHF
clone_size: .; cdr3_length: 13; v_call: TRBV10-3; j_call: TRBJ2-1; d_call: .; cdr3_nt: TGTGCCATCAGTGCTATTCCCTACAATGAGCAGTTCTTC; cdr3_aa: CAISAIPYNEQFF
clone_size: .; cdr3_length: 16; v_call: TRBV9; j_call: TRBJ2-2; d_call: .; cdr3_nt: TGTGCCAGCAGTGACGCTTTAGCCGAAGGCACCGGGGAGCTGTTTTTT; cdr3_aa: CASSDALAEGTGELFF
clone_size: .; cdr3_length: 14; v_call: TRBV7-8; j_call: TRBJ2-7; d_call: .; cdr3_nt: TGTGCCAGCAGCACGAGACAGGTAACCTACGAGCAGTACTTC; cdr3_aa: CASSTRQVTYEQYF
clone_size: .; cdr3_length: 13; v_call: TRBV9; j_call: TRBJ2-1; d_call: .; cdr3_nt: TGTGCCAGCAGCGTAGTGGGGGGTCGTGAGCAGTTCTTC; cdr3_aa: CASSVVGGREQFF
clone_size: .; cdr3_length: 15; v_call: TRBV28; j_call: TRBJ1-1; d_call: .; cdr3_nt: TGTGCCAGCAGCCCCCCCAGGGTAAGGGAGACTGAAGCTTTCTTT; cdr3_aa: CASSPPRVRETEAFF
clone_size: .; cdr3_length: 14; v_call: TRBV19; j_call: TRBJ2-2; d_call: .; cdr3_nt: TGTGCCAGTAGTTCCAGCGGGAACACCGGGGAGCTGTTTTTT; cdr3_aa: CASSSSGNTGELFF
clone_size: .; cdr3_length: 13; v_call: TRBV6-5; j_call: TRBJ2-7; d_call: .; cdr3_nt: TGTGCCAGCAGTCCCGGGCTTCGCTACGAGCAGTACTTC; cdr3_aa: CASSPGLRYEQYF
clone_size: .; cdr3_length: 14; v_call: TRBV7-6; j_call: TRBJ1-1; d_call: TRBD1; cdr3_nt: TGTGCCAGCAGCTCCGGGACAGCTGAAACTGAAGCTTTCTTT; cdr3_aa: CASSSGTAETEAFF
clone_size: .; cdr3_length: 17; v_call: TRBV27; j_call: TRBJ1-6; d_call: .; cdr3_nt: TGTGCCAGCAGTTTAGGGCAGATTGGCTCCTATAATTCACCCCTCCACTTT; cdr3_aa: CASSLGQIGSYNSPLHF
clone_size: once; cdr3_length: 12; v_call: TRBV14; j_call: TRBJ2-7; d_call: .; cdr3_nt: TGTGCCAGCAGCCAGACCACCTACGAGCAGTACTTC; cdr3_aa: CASSQTTYEQYF
clone_size: .; cdr3_length: 17; v_call: TRBV4-2; j_call: TRBJ2-1; d_call: .; cdr3_nt: TGTGCCAGCAGCCAGGACCTAGCTGTTAGCTCCTACAATGAGCAGTTCTTC; cdr3_aa: CASSQDLAVSSYNEQFF
clone_size: .; cdr3_length: 15; v_call: TRBV29-1; j_call: TRBJ2-3; d_call: TRBD2; cdr3_nt: TGCAGCGTTGAAGGTGGAGCGGGAGGCACAGATACGCAGTATTTT; cdr3_aa: CSVEGGAGGTDTQYF
clone_size: once; cdr3_length: 16; v_call: TRBV5-1; j_call: TRBJ1-6; d_call: TRBD1; cdr3_nt: TGCGCCAGCAGCTTGGTGTCCGACAGGGGGGGTTCACCCCTCCACTTT; cdr3_aa: CASSLVSDRGGSPLHF
clone_size: .; cdr3_length: 12; v_call: TRBV11-2; j_call: TRBJ2-5; d_call: .; cdr3_nt: TGTGCCAGCAGCTCGCCCGACGGGCCCCAGTACTTC; cdr3_aa: CASSSPDGPQYF
clone_size: .; cdr3_length: 14; v_call: TRBV27; j_call: TRBJ1-2; d_call: .; cdr3_nt: TGTGCCAGCAGTTTATCAGGCCAGGGGCTTGGCTACACCTTC; cdr3_aa: CASSLSGQGLGYTF
clone_size: .; cdr3_length: 22; v_call: TRBV4-1; j_call: TRBJ2-4; d_call: TRBD1; cdr3_nt: TGCGCCAGCAGCCAGGGGACAGGGCGGTTTTATCTTGGGGCGGTCGCCAAAAACATTCAGTACTTC; cdr3_aa: CASSQGTGRFYLGAVAKNIQYF